A selection of T cell receptor beta chains follows, all from one sample in a study of T cell responses to AZD1222 COVID-19 vaccine. Using immunoSEQ multiplex PCR, the repertoire was profiled, and TCRdb retains in-frame clones only, with some absent. The sample contains about 140,000 clones, about 91% of which appear only once. Specimen: peripheral blood, collected on day 0 of AZD1222 vaccination. The receptor source for this set is an adult in good health. The CDR3 runs from the conserved cysteine through the conserved F or W. Each record gives: clone size, V gene, D gene, J gene, CDR3 protein, CDR3 DNA. A D gene is named only where the DNA matches it firmly. Rows give clone size only sometimes, using once, few, many, or a class for an expanded clone.

size: .
V: TRBV28
D: .
J: TRBJ2-7
CDR3: CASSHRQVGQYF
DNA: TGTGCCAGCAGCCATAGACAGGTCGGGCAGTACTTC

size: .
V: TRBV23-1
D: TRBD1
J: TRBJ2-5
CDR3: CASSQAGQARYQETQYF
DNA: TGCGCCAGCAGTCAGGCGGGACAGGCTAGGTACCAAGAGACCCAGTACTTC

size: .
V: TRBV13
D: TRBD1
J: TRBJ1-6
CDR3: CASKQGVGSPLHF
DNA: TGTGCCAGCAAACAGGGGGTAGGGTCACCCCTCCACTTT

size: once
V: TRBV4-3
D: TRBD1
J: TRBJ1-2
CDR3: CASSQERGRGYTF
DNA: TGCGCCAGCAGCCAAGAAAGGGGGCGCGGCTACACCTTC

size: .
V: TRBV5-1
D: .
J: TRBJ1-2
CDR3: CASSGGQVYGYTF
DNA: TGCGCCAGCAGCGGAGGACAAGTCTATGGCTACACCTTC

size: .
V: TRBV7-6
D: TRBD1
J: TRBJ1-3
CDR3: CASSPRTGSGNTIYF
DNA: TGTGCCAGCAGCCCCAGGACAGGCTCTGGAAACACCATATATTTT

size: .
V: TRBV7-2
D: .
J: TRBJ1-1
CDR3: CASSDLQRATEAFF
DNA: TGTGCCAGCAGCGACCTGCAAAGGGCCACTGAAGCTTTCTTT

size: once
V: TRBV11-2
D: TRBD1
J: TRBJ1-1
CDR3: CASSRGSEGAGAEAFF
DNA: TGTGCCAGCAGCCGGGGATCCGAGGGGGCCGGGGCTGAAGCTTTCTTT

size: .
V: TRBV3-1/TRBV3-2
D: .
J: TRBJ1-1
CDR3: CASSQRMNTEAFF
DNA: TGTGCCAGCAGCCAGAGAATGAACACTGAAGCTTTCTTT

size: .
V: TRBV5-1
D: TRBD1
J: TRBJ2-1
CDR3: CASSSPGQAYNEQFF
DNA: TGCGCCAGCAGCTCTCCGGGACAGGCCTACAATGAGCAGTTCTTC

size: .
V: TRBV2
D: .
J: TRBJ2-3
CDR3: CASRVGRRTDTQYF
DNA: TGTGCCAGCAGAGTTGGCCGTCGCACAGATACGCAGTATTTT

size: .
V: TRBV15
D: .
J: TRBJ1-5
CDR3: CATSLQGNQPQHF
DNA: TGTGCCACCAGTCTTCAGGGGAATCAGCCCCAGCATTTT

size: .
V: TRBV24-1
D: .
J: TRBJ2-5
CDR3: CATSDFHRVQGQETQYF
DNA: TGTGCCACCAGTGATTTTCATCGGGTACAGGGCCAAGAGACCCAGTACTTC

size: .
V: TRBV27
D: TRBD1
J: TRBJ2-7
CDR3: CASSSGQGSSYEQYF
DNA: TGTGCCAGCAGTAGTGGACAGGGGAGCTCCTACGAGCAGTACTTC

size: .
V: TRBV5-6
D: TRBD1
J: TRBJ1-4
CDR3: CASSLTGQGNEKLFF
DNA: TGTGCCAGCAGCTTGACCGGACAGGGAAATGAAAAACTGTTTTTT

size: few
V: TRBV6-5
D: .
J: TRBJ2-1
CDR3: CASSYRTGKNEQFF
DNA: TGTGCCAGCAGTTACAGAACAGGGAAGAATGAGCAGTTCTTC

size: .
V: TRBV19
D: .
J: TRBJ2-7
CDR3: CASSPTGPVSSYEQYF
DNA: TGTGCCAGTAGTCCCACCGGGCCGGTTAGCTCCTACGAGCAGTACTTC

size: .
V: TRBV7-3
D: TRBD2
J: TRBJ2-1
CDR3: CASSSVAGGNNEQFF
DNA: TGTGCCAGCAGCTCCGTAGCGGGGGGGAACAATGAGCAGTTCTTC

size: .
V: TRBV11-2
D: .
J: TRBJ1-2
CDR3: CASLRVHGKGPNYGYTF
DNA: TGTGCCAGCCTGCGGGTGCACGGTAAAGGACCTAACTATGGCTACACCTTC

size: .
V: TRBV5-6
D: TRBD1
J: TRBJ2-7
CDR3: CASSLDWDSSYEQYF
DNA: TGTGCCAGCAGCTTGGACTGGGACAGCTCCTACGAGCAGTACTTC

size: .
V: TRBV28
D: TRBD1
J: TRBJ2-7
CDR3: CASSTYRTGAGEQYF
DNA: TGTGCCAGCAGCACTTACAGGACAGGGGCGGGCGAGCAGTACTTC

size: .
V: TRBV5-8
D: .
J: TRBJ2-5
CDR3: CASSSWGARETQYF
DNA: TGTGCCAGCAGCTCCTGGGGGGCGCGGGAGACCCAGTACTTC

size: .
V: TRBV5-8
D: TRBD2
J: TRBJ2-1
CDR3: CASSSSGHGRGEQFF
DNA: TGTGCCAGCAGTTCTAGCGGACACGGACGTGGTGAGCAGTTCTTC

size: .
V: TRBV7-8
D: TRBD1
J: TRBJ1-1
CDR3: CASSLARTGLNTEAFF
DNA: TGTGCCAGCAGCTTAGCCCGGACAGGCCTGAACACTGAAGCTTTCTTT

size: .
V: TRBV5-8
D: TRBD1
J: TRBJ1-6
CDR3: CASSSRTGRSPLHF
DNA: TGTGCCAGCAGCTCCCGGACAGGGCGGTCACCCCTCCACTTT

size: .
V: TRBV18
D: TRBD1
J: TRBJ2-5
CDR3: CASSGTGGTQYF
DNA: TGTGCCAGCTCCGGGACAGGAGGGACCCAGTACTTC

size: .
V: TRBV5-4
D: .
J: TRBJ1-1
CDR3: CASSFLQGGNTEAFF
DNA: TGTGCCAGCAGCTTCCTACAGGGAGGGAACACTGAAGCTTTCTTT

size: few
V: TRBV15
D: TRBD2
J: TRBJ2-5
CDR3: CATSRARGGQETQYF
DNA: TGTGCCACCAGCAGAGCCCGGGGGGGCCAAGAGACCCAGTACTTC

size: once
V: TRBV4-3
D: .
J: TRBJ1-5
CDR3: CASSPRPSGQPQHF
DNA: TGCGCCAGCAGCCCTCGACCCTCGGGTCAGCCCCAGCATTTT

size: .
V: TRBV9
D: .
J: TRBJ1-5
CDR3: CASSVAGVASQPQHF
DNA: TGTGCCAGCAGCGTAGCGGGGGTGGCAAGTCAGCCCCAGCATTTT

size: .
V: TRBV9
D: .
J: TRBJ2-2
CDR3: CASSVVGGNGELFF
DNA: TGTGCCAGCAGCGTAGTTGGGGGTAACGGGGAGCTGTTTTTT

size: .
V: TRBV25-1
D: TRBD1
J: TRBJ2-7
CDR3: CASSGTGPREQYF
DNA: TGTGCCAGCAGTGGGACAGGTCCTCGGGAGCAGTACTTC

size: .
V: TRBV27
D: TRBD1
J: TRBJ2-2
CDR3: CARVRDRGRVGELFF
DNA: TGTGCCAGGGTTCGAGACAGGGGGCGAGTCGGGGAGCTGTTTTTT

size: .
V: TRBV6-5
D: .
J: TRBJ2-7
CDR3: CASNSTHSYEQYF
DNA: TGTGCCAGCAATAGTACACACTCCTACGAGCAGTACTTC

size: .
V: TRBV15
D: TRBD2
J: TRBJ2-1
CDR3: CATSGERGGSNNEQFF
DNA: TGTGCCACCAGCGGAGAGCGGGGGGGGTCTAACAATGAGCAGTTCTTC

size: .
V: TRBV7-8
D: .
J: TRBJ2-7
CDR3: CASSPNTHEQYF
DNA: TGTGCCAGCAGCCCAAACACCCACGAGCAGTACTTC

size: .
V: TRBV2
D: TRBD2
J: TRBJ2-6
CDR3: CASRQRHSGGAGANVLTF
DNA: TGTGCCAGCAGGCAAAGACATAGCGGGGGGGCTGGGGCCAACGTCCTGACTTTC

size: .
V: TRBV19
D: .
J: TRBJ1-5
CDR3: CASTYWGGAEPYSNQPQHF
DNA: TGTGCCAGTACCTATTGGGGGGGGGCAGAACCTTATAGCAATCAGCCCCAGCATTTT

size: .
V: TRBV7-8
D: .
J: TRBJ1-1
CDR3: CASSLDGTPLEAFF
DNA: TGTGCCAGCTCCCTGGACGGAACACCTCTTGAAGCTTTCTTT

size: .
V: TRBV9
D: .
J: TRBJ2-7
CDR3: CASSVAAGSYEQYF
DNA: TGTGCCAGCAGCGTAGCGGCAGGCTCCTACGAGCAGTACTTC

size: .
V: TRBV5-1
D: .
J: TRBJ1-6
CDR3: CASTTPGANSPLHF
DNA: TGCGCCAGCACAACGCCGGGGGCTAATTCACCCCTCCACTTT

size: .
V: TRBV30
D: .
J: TRBJ2-7
CDR3: CAWKNEPGLASYEQYF
DNA: TGTGCCTGGAAGAACGAACCGGGACTGGCCTCCTACGAGCAGTACTTC

size: .
V: TRBV5-4
D: .
J: TRBJ1-3
CDR3: CASSFDGLSGNTIYF
DNA: TGTGCCAGCAGCTTTGACGGTCTCTCTGGAAACACCATATATTTT

size: .
V: TRBV25-1
D: TRBD2
J: TRBJ2-3
CDR3: CASSEVAGTRRGTQYF
DNA: TGTGCCAGCAGTGAAGTAGCGGGAACCCGGCGTGGTACGCAGTATTTT

size: .
V: TRBV9
D: .
J: TRBJ1-2
CDR3: CASSVAAGQRGYTF
DNA: TGTGCCAGCAGCGTAGCTGCGGGGCAGAGGGGCTACACCTTC

size: .
V: TRBV30
D: .
J: TRBJ1-4
CDR3: CAWSKGVDEKLFF
DNA: TGTGCCTGGAGTAAAGGGGTTGATGAAAAACTGTTTTTT

size: .
V: TRBV10-3
D: .
J: TRBJ2-2
CDR3: CAISVTAANTGELFF
DNA: TGTGCCATCAGTGTTACAGCCGCGAACACCGGGGAGCTGTTTTTT

size: .
V: TRBV19
D: TRBD1
J: TRBJ2-2
CDR3: CASSIMGQVSKRTRELFF
DNA: TGTGCCAGTAGTATAATGGGACAGGTCTCCAAAAGAACCAGGGAGCTGTTTTTT

size: .
V: TRBV5-1
D: .
J: TRBJ2-7
CDR3: CASSFGRPDEQYF
DNA: TGCGCCAGCAGCTTCGGCAGACCGGACGAGCAGTACTTC

size: .
V: TRBV19
D: .
J: TRBJ2-5
CDR3: CASSSQGFQETQYF
DNA: TGTGCCAGTAGTTCACAGGGATTCCAAGAGACCCAGTACTTC

size: .
V: TRBV14
D: .
J: TRBJ1-1
CDR3: CASSQGEGYGVNTEAFF
DNA: TGTGCCAGCAGCCAAGGGGAGGGATATGGGGTGAACACTGAAGCTTTCTTT

size: .
V: TRBV27
D: .
J: TRBJ2-6
CDR3: CASSSEGAAGANVLTF
DNA: TGTGCCAGCAGCTCGGAGGGGGCGGCAGGGGCCAACGTCCTGACTTTC

size: .
V: TRBV5-5
D: TRBD1
J: TRBJ2-3
CDR3: CASSSGQGWADTQYF
DNA: TGTGCCAGCAGCTCGGGACAGGGTTGGGCAGATACGCAGTATTTT